The 18 T cell receptor beta chains below come from one sample, sequenced in a study of post-analysis software for immune sequencing data. Study-level findings and limits: Comparison of patients with controls showed about 5 TRBV segments more frequent in patients, TRBV5-6, TRBV5-1 and TRBV20-1 among them.

Presence of unique molecular identifiers characterized the TCR beta cDNA libraries. TCRdb used MiXCR to reprocess the PCR reads, holding one entry per CDR3 protein. The sample lists about 820,000 distinct CDR3 sequences, around 50% seen once, with approximately 4.5% in the top ten. No antigens are known for them. Sequencing was carried out using blood. The receptors come from a girl under 18 with multiple sclerosis.

V gene TRBV3-1 combines with J gene TRBJ2-6; D unresolved. This CDR3 is built from 16 residues. Germline values: CDR1 LGHDT, CDR2 YNNKEL (reference sequence). V was cut by 0 bases and J by 0 bases, with 6 bases left in between. CDR3 residues: CASSQDLSSGANVLTF. The DNA for the CDR3 is TGTGCCAGCAGCCAAGATTTGAGCTCTGGGGCCAACGTCCTGACTTTC.

The chain couples TRBV4-2 to TRBJ2-6; 7 nucleotides match TRBD1. Trimming removed 2 bases from V and 0 bases from J; junction bases left unmatched: 4. Germline assignment: CDR1 LGHNA and CDR2 YNFKEQ. CDR3 length equals 17 residues. The CDR3 spells CASSQWDSGSGANVLTF. CDR3 nucleotides: TGTGCCAGCAGCCAATGGGACAGCGGCTCTGGGGCCAACGTCCTGACTTTC.

V gene TRBV20-1 combines with J gene TRBJ2-7, with unresolved D. This CDR3 comprises 10 residues. V lost 8 bases to trimming and J lost 2 bases, with 7 bases between them. The germline gives CDR1 DFQATT, CDR2 SNEGSKA (reference sequence). The DNA for the CDR3 is TGCAGTACTAAAGCCTACGAGCAGTACTTC. Amino acid sequence: CSTKAYEQYF.

The chain joins TRBV7-9 to TRBJ2-5, with D perhaps TRBD2 (6 bases). CDR1 and CDR2 (germline): SEHNR, FQNEAQ (reference sequence). The CDR3 totals 17 residues. V lost 7 bases, J lost 3 bases, and 24 bases lay in between. The CDR3 nucleotides read TGTGCCAGCACCTCGAAAGAGCTAGGAGGGACCAAAGAGACCCAGTACTTC. This sequence encodes CASTSKELGGTKETQYF.

This clonotype showed up just a few times. The genes are TRBV6-5 and TRBJ2-1; possible D gene TRBD2, 6 bases. V shed 6 bases and J shed 10 bases, with 13 bases lying between them. Germline V gene data show CDR1 as MNHEY and CDR2 as SVGAGI. The CDR3 covers 12 residues. The CDR3 DNA sequence: TGTGCCAGCAGCCCGGGGGTTTTCGAGCAGTTCTTC. Amino acids: CASSPGVFEQFF.

In its sample, this clonotype was seen a few times. The V and J genes are TRBV12-3 or TRBV12-4 and TRBJ2-7; D possibly corresponds to TRBD1 (5 bases). Between the trimmed V and J ends, which lost 8 bases and 8 bases, there was a span of 19 bases. The CDR3 sequence is 13 residues long. CDR3 in DNA: TGTGCCAGCCCACCCGAACAGGTCCCAAAGCAGTACTTC. This encodes CASPPEQVPKQYF.

V gene TRBV20-1 combines with J gene TRBJ2-3; possibly TRBD2 for D (6 bases). The germline V gene encodes CDR1 DFQATT and CDR2 SNEGSKA (reference sequence). This CDR3 region has 13 residues. V was shortened by 3 bases and J by 3 bases, with 10 bases between the two germline ends. CDR3 coding DNA: TGCAGTGCTAGCGGGAGAAAAACAGATACGCAGTATTTT. It specifies CSASGRKTDTQYF.

CDR3 nucleotide sequence: TGTGCCAGCAGCTTGACAGGGGCCCACGAGCAGTACTTC. Amino acids: CASSLTGAHEQYF. The chain carries TRBV7-9 and TRBJ2-7; 8 bases fit TRBD1. V lost 3 bases and J lost 5; bases outside the gene matches: 3. From germline, CDR1 is SEHNR and CDR2 FQNEAQ (reference sequence). This CDR3 has 13 amino acids.

This clonotype was seen more than once but under ten times. The chain uses TRBV7-9 and TRBJ2-3, with 10 positions matching TRBD2. CDR3 length: 17 amino acids. V dropped 5 bases and J dropped 4; count of bases not matched to a gene: 12. CDR1 and CDR2 (germline): SEHNR, FQNEAQ (reference sequence). CDR3 bases: TGTGCCAGCAGCCTCCTCGGGCCAGCGGGAGGGTCAGATACGCAGTATTTT. Its protein product is CASSLLGPAGGSDTQYF.

Concerning this clonotype: One end of the junction is discordant with germline, which a read error may explain. This sequence joins TRBV7-2 and TRBJ1-5; the match to TRBD1 covers 7 bases. The CDR3 spans 15 residues. From germline, CDR1 is SGHTA and CDR2 FQGNSA. The CDR3 DNA sequence: TGTGCCAGCAACTTAAACAGGGGTAGCAATCAGCCCCAGCATTTT. Its translation: CASNLNRGSNQPQHF.

This chain links TRBV5-1 with TRBJ1-1, with D possibly TRBD1 on 6 matching bases. V shed 3 bases and J shed 1 base, with 10 bases lying between them. This CDR3 has 14 residues. Germline assignment: CDR1 SGHRS and CDR2 YFSETQ. The CDR3 bases are TGCGCCAGCAGCTCCGACAGGCCGAACACTGAAGCTTTCTTT. It yields the protein CASSSDRPNTEAFF.

The chain recombines TRBV5-1 with TRBJ2-3; 8 nucleotides agree with TRBD2. This CDR3 region has 16 residues. The junction had 7 bases not matched to a gene; V was cut back by 1 base and J by 3 bases. CDR1 and CDR2 (germline): SGHRS, YFSETQ. DNA for the CDR3: TGCGCCAGCAGCTTGCGGGGGGGCTCTGTAACAGATACGCAGTATTTT. It specifies CASSLRGGSVTDTQYF.

A few counts support this clonotype. The chain links TRBV7-9 to TRBJ2-3, with 11 bases matching TRBD2. This CDR3 comprises 14 residues. With 3 bases clipped from V and 4 bases from J, the junction kept 0 bases outside the gene matches. Germline V gene data show CDR1 as SEHNR and CDR2 as FQNEAQ (reference sequence). In DNA, the CDR3 is TGTGCCAGCAGCTTGACTAGCGGGGCAGATACGCAGTATTTT. It yields the protein CASSLTSGADTQYF.

There are a few counts of this clonotype. This chain links TRBV3-1 with TRBJ2-7; maybe TRBD1 (5 bases). CDR3 length equals 15 residues. CDR1 and CDR2 from the germline V gene are LGHDT and YNNKEL (reference sequence). Trimming left V 4 bases short and J 0 bases short, with 13 bases between. The CDR3 sequence is CASSLQGRGSYEQYF. The CDR3 region has the DNA TGTGCCAGCAGCCTTCAGGGTAGGGGCTCCTACGAGCAGTACTTC.

This clonotype was observed once. This sequence joins TRBV29-1 and TRBJ2-7; D gene unclear. The V and J ends lost 2 bases and 0 bases respectively, with 11 bases between them. The germline V gene has CDR1 SQVTM and CDR2 ANQGSEA. The CDR3 spans 14 residues. As DNA, the CDR3 is TGCAGCGTTGAACTAGGCCCCTCCTCCTACGAGCAGTACTTC. As protein: CSVELGPSSYEQYF.

The chain combines TRBV6-5 with TRBJ2-3; the match to TRBD1 covers 9 bases. The ends lost 2 bases at V and 8 bases at J; junction bases unmatched: 14. CDR1 is MNHEY and CDR2 is SVGAGI in the germline V gene. This CDR3 contains 17 residues. The CDR3 here is CASSYVRTGGVKGTQYF. CDR3 nucleotides: TGTGCCAGCAGTTACGTTAGAACAGGGGGCGTGAAAGGTACGCAGTATTTT.

The chain employs TRBV20-1 and TRBJ2-7, with a tentative D call TRBD1 (6 bases). CDR1 and CDR2 (germline): DFQATT, SNEGSKA (reference sequence). Trimming took off 0 bases at V and 4 bases at J, with 13 bases between the two ends. This CDR3 has 14 residues. The CDR3 region is CSARDPGAPYEQYF. The DNA of the CDR3 is TGCAGTGCTAGAGACCCAGGGGCGCCGTACGAGCAGTACTTC.

Remarks on this clonotype: This clone may be a read error of a much larger clone one base away. The genes are TRBV7-2 and TRBJ1-5; D uncertain. Germline V gene lookup returns CDR1 SGHTA and CDR2 FQGNSA. Trimming removed 5 bases from V and 10 bases from J, with 18 bases in between. The CDR3 extends over 14 amino acids. In DNA, the CDR3 is TGTGCCAGCAGCGACCGGGCCAGAATCGGCCCCCAGCATTTT. This sequence encodes CASSDRARIGPQHF.